One and the same sample provided the 11 T cell receptor beta chains below, sequenced in a study of cytomegalovirus exposure and HLA in healthy donors. The PCR ran on 60 Vbeta and 13 Jbeta primers. Here immunoSEQ multiplex PCR was the method, and the copy in TCRdb shows in-frame clones only, minus some. In the table there are 97,000 or so clones, approximately 70% of which are singletons. Sequencing was carried out using PBMCs. These receptors were obtained from a man in his fifties or sixties in good health and CMV-seronegative.

The chain is built from TRBV7-2 and TRBJ2-6, with unresolved D. CDR1 is SGHTA, CDR2 FQGNSA, per germline. Trimming shortened V by 1 base and J by 4 bases, and 8 bases separated the two germline ends. The CDR3 extends over 15 amino acids. This CDR3 is CASSLVAYGANVLTF. CDR3 sequence (DNA): TGTGCCAGCAGCTTAGTAGCTTACGGGGCCAACGTCCTGACTTTC.

The rearrangement uses TRBV5-5 and TRBJ1-3; tentatively, D is TRBD1 (5 bases). Trimming shortened V by 3 bases and J by 0 bases, and 7 bases separated the two germline ends. The CDR3 sequence is 14 residues long. The V gene's germline CDR1 is SGHKS and CDR2 YYEKEE (reference sequence). CDR3 residues: CASSWDYSGNTIYF. CDR3 sequence (DNA): TGTGCCAGCAGCTGGGACTACTCTGGAAACACCATATATTTT.

This clone appeared a few times. The gene calls are TRBV18 and TRBJ2-7; 10 nucleotides line up with TRBD2. The CDR3 covers 15 residues. V lost 3 bases and J lost 2; bases outside the gene matches: 4. Germline CDR1 is KGHSH and CDR2 is LQKENI. The CDR3, as DNA: TGTGCCAGCTCACCCGGACTAGCGGAAACCTACGAGCAGTACTTC. Its protein product is CASSPGLAETYEQYF.

The chain couples TRBV2 to TRBJ1-2; D remains unclear. In germline, CDR1 is SNHLY, CDR2 FYNNEI. The CDR3 consists of 14 residues. Trimming took 3 bases from V and 3 from J, leaving 11 bases between them. The DNA of the CDR3 is TGTGCCAGCAGTGAGGTCAGAAACGACTATGGCTACACCTTC. Amino acid sequence: CASSEVRNDYGYTF.

The genes are TRBV30 and TRBJ2-7, with a weak D call TRBD2 (5 bases). Trimming took off 4 bases at V and 3 bases at J, with 10 bases between the two ends. The CDR3 sequence is 12 residues long. CDR1 GTSNPN and CDR2 SVGIG come from the germline V gene (reference sequence). This CDR3 reads CAWNNGNYEQYF. The CDR3 nucleotides are TGTGCCTGGAACAACGGGAACTACGAGCAGTACTTC.

This chain links TRBV6-5 with TRBJ1-5; D remains ambiguous. There are 12 residues in the CDR3. Trimming shortened V by 5 bases and J by 10 bases, and 12 bases separated the two germline ends. CDR1 is MNHEY and CDR2 is SVGAGI in the germline V gene. The CDR3 sequence is CASSEAHSPQHF. In DNA form, the CDR3 reads TGTGCCAGCAGTGAAGCCCATTCTCCCCAGCATTTT.

The V call is TRBV28, the J call TRBJ1-5; 8 bases are shared with TRBD1. The V segment lost 7 bases and the J segment 4 bases; nucleotides outside the gene matches: 9. CDR1 and CDR2 from the germline V gene are MDHEN and SYDVKM. The CDR3 is made up of 15 amino acids. CDR3 nucleotides: TGTGCCAGCATCAGACAGGGGATTTATAATCAGCCCCAGCATTTT. It specifies CASIRQGIYNQPQHF.

In its sample, this clone was seen once. Other DNA sequences within the sample encode an identical CDR3. V and J are TRBV28 and TRBJ2-7; the match to TRBD1 covers 9 bases. Germline CDR1 is MDHEN and CDR2 is SYDVKM. The CDR3 contains 14 residues. The junction had 4 bases not matched to a gene; V was cut back by 5 bases and J by 2 bases. The CDR3 DNA follows: TGTGCCAGCAGTAGGCGGGACAGGGCCTACGAGCAGTACTTC. This translates into CASSRRDRAYEQYF.

This clone occurred a few times. V gene TRBV4-1 combines with J gene TRBJ2-1, with D possibly TRBD2 on 6 matching bases. This CDR3 spans 16 amino acids. Germline assignment: CDR1 MGHRA and CDR2 YSYEKL. The V end lost 3 bases, the J end lost 7 bases, and 19 bases lay between the germline ends. The CDR3 nucleotides read TGCGCCAGCAGCCATCGACTAGTCTCTGAGGGGAATGAGCAGTTCTTC. Protein product: CASSHRLVSEGNEQFF.

The chain is built from TRBV5-1 and TRBJ2-1, with 7 bases that match TRBD2. The CDR3 is 13 residues long. Looked up from germline, CDR1 is SGHRS and CDR2 is YFSETQ. The ends lost 0 bases at V and 12 bases at J; junction bases unmatched: 6. The CDR3, as DNA: TGCGCCAGCAGCTTGGAGGACGGGGGGAGGCAGTTCTTC. Its protein product is CASSLEDGGRQFF.

The chain links TRBV11-3 to TRBJ2-1, with TRBD2 identical over 10 bases. The junction had 9 bases not matched to a gene; V was cut back by 6 bases and J by 7 bases. The CDR3 contains 15 residues. Germline CDR1 SGHNT, CDR2 YENEEA. The DNA of the CDR3 is TGTGCCAGCAGTAAGAGCGGGGGGGCCGTAAATGAGCAGTTCTTC. Protein product: CASSKSGGAVNEQFF.